Listed below are T cell receptor beta chains from one sample, sequenced in a study of human CD8 memory T cell subsets. TCRdb reworked the 5' RACE reads into one entry per CDR3 protein, no DNA. This table holds some 10,000 distinct CDR3 sequences. Material for sequencing was CD8+ T cells from PBMCs. All receptors come from a human donor in good health. Each CDR3 is given with its conserved first and last residue. Expanded clones are given a class, and other clones once, few, many or no size at all.

abundance	j_gene	v_gene	CDR3aa
-	TRBJ2-1	TRBV20-1	CSARAQGAYEQFF
-	TRBJ2-1	TRBV6-5	CASGQGSRPNEQFF
-	TRBJ2-7	TRBV5-6	CASRILTESYEQYF
-	TRBJ2-4	TRBV7-9	CASSPWTSGRGRENIQYF
-	TRBJ2-3	TRBV5-6	CASSRDGDTDTQYF
-	TRBJ2-7	TRBV9	CASSEDSQVDEQYF
-	TRBJ2-7	TRBV6-6	CARQGPSSYEQYF
-	TRBJ1-2	TRBV7-6	CASSSPPGGAHTF
-	TRBJ1-1	TRBV20-1	CSVNRARAEAFF
-	TRBJ2-7	TRBV20-1	CSASSSGSSSYEQYF
-	TRBJ2-1	TRBV29-1	CSVVRPASYNEQFF
-	TRBJ1-1	TRBV29-1	CSVEDWSENTEAFF
-	TRBJ2-2	TRBV7-9	CASSLRISNTGELFF
-	TRBJ2-1	TRBV7-8	CASSLGTGGGWDEQFF
-	TRBJ2-7	TRBV29-1	CSALAGYYEQYF
-	TRBJ2-7	TRBV6-1	CASSPPLAIYEQYF
-	TRBJ2-1	TRBV24-1	CATSEDMSSYNEQFF
-	TRBJ2-1	TRBV19	CASSIVATGGSNEQFF
-	TRBJ2-5	TRBV10-3	CAISESPETQYF
-	TRBJ2-1	TRBV28	CASSFTSQRTTLRNEQFF
-	TRBJ1-5	TRBV5-1	CASSLGTGTQPQHF
-	TRBJ2-3	TRBV7-8	CASSPRDYSTDTQYF
medium-sized	TRBJ1-3	TRBV4-3	CASSLDSGNTIYF
-	TRBJ1-1	TRBV7-9	CASSLVGLSEEAFF
-	TRBJ2-2	TRBV18	CASSPPYDSTGELFF
-	TRBJ2-5	TRBV10-3	CAISEGKGGLQETQYF
-	TRBJ1-1	TRBV2	CASSEKSNNLNTEAFF
-	TRBJ2-7	TRBV5-1	CASSPGQGAYEQYF
-	TRBJ2-7	TRBV20-1	CSARDAGASYEQYF
-	TRBJ2-7	TRBV30	CAWSVFPSDTDRPYEQYF
-	TRBJ1-2	TRBV2	CASSEVLSNYGYTF
-	TRBJ2-1	TRBV6-5	CASSSRLAGGPFLNEQFF
medium-sized	TRBJ1-2	TRBV20-1	CSARDLTNRNYGYTF
-	TRBJ2-3	TRBV10-3	CAISDSTSGDADTQYF
medium-sized	TRBJ2-2	TRBV28	CAGREGDTGELFF